This T cell receptor (beta chain) appears in the sequencing data of a study of response to subunit inactivated influenza vaccine. Overall study findings and caveats: After each seasonal influenza vaccination, few new T cells are recruited, the authors suggested.

In TCRdb, the RT-PCR reads were re-called with MiXCR into one record per CDR3 protein. This table has about 180,000 distinct CDR3 sequences, around 9.2% appearing once. This clonotype turned up a few times. Antigen specificity is unknown. Germline V gene data show CDR1 as SEHNR and CDR2 as FQNEAQ (reference sequence). The ends lost 5 bases at V and 2 bases at J; junction bases unmatched: 8. The CDR3 contains 15 residues. The receptor was derived from a man aged 50-59 years who received an inactivated influenza vaccine. The chain links TRBV7-9 to TRBJ1-2; 7 bases map to TRBD1. The sequencing used non-naive T cells sorted from PBMCs, collected on the day of vaccination. The CDR3 spells CASSKYRGSNYGYTF. CDR3 DNA: TGTGCCAGCAGCAAATACAGGGGTTCCAACTATGGCTACACCTTC.